This T cell receptor beta chain was sequenced during a study of CD8 T cells in ankylosing spondylitis. Study conclusions and caveats: A motif in TCR beta, a set of roughly 8 highly homologous variants, appeared characteristic of ankylosing spondylitis blood. In the blood and synovial fluid of reactive arthritis, some motif variants had been previously reported.

V was cut by 5 bases and J by 5 bases, with 14 bases left in between. Germline V gives CDR1 SGHRS, CDR2 YFSETQ. There are 14 residues in the CDR3. Using quantitative 5'-RACE with molecular barcodes, the authors made TCR beta libraries. One entry per CDR3 protein results from TCRdb running MiXCR on the 5' RACE reads. The profile shows 80,000 to 100,000 distinct CDR3 sequences, just under 9% of them singletons. This clonotype was counted many times. The antigen is unknown. The clonotype originates from a male donor with ankylosing spondylitis or in good health (not recorded which). Material: blood, either unsorted or a sorted T cell fraction (not recorded which). The J gene is TRBJ2-1, the V gene TRBV5-1; a possible D gene is TRBD2 (6 bases). The CDR3 nucleotides are TGCGCCAGCAGGGTGCCTAGCGCGGACAATGAGCAGTTCTTC. Amino acid sequence: CASRVPSADNEQFF.